A selection of T cell receptor beta chains follows, all from one sample in a study of vaccination and CD4 T cells after COVID-19. Their specific antigens are unknown. TCRdb called the PCR reads again in MiXCR, with one record for every CDR3 protein. The profile covers some 20,000 distinct CDR3 sequences, with roughly 47% appearing a single time and about 7.2% taken by the ten largest. Sequencing was carried out using CD4+ T cells from blood, cultured in vitro. Receptor source: a human donor who had recovered from COVID-19. Both conserved end residues are part of each CDR3. The D gene is left open where the match is weak. Rows give clone size only sometimes, using once, few, many, or a class for an expanded clone.

D gene: TRBD2; clone size: .; V gene: TRBV19; CDR3 length: 18; J gene: TRBJ2-4; CDR3 DNA: TGTGCCAGTAGCCCGGGACTAGCGGGACAAATAGCCAAAAACATTCAGTACTTC; CDR3 protein: CASSPGLAGQIAKNIQYF
D gene: .; clone size: .; V gene: TRBV6-1; CDR3 length: 15; J gene: TRBJ1-4; CDR3 DNA: TGTGCCAGCAGTAATTCTTGGGGGGCCAATGAAAAACTGTTTTTT; CDR3 protein: CASSNSWGANEKLFF
D gene: .; clone size: .; V gene: TRBV5-6; CDR3 length: 13; J gene: TRBJ1-2; CDR3 DNA: TGTGCCAGCAGCAGGGCGGCCTATTCGGGCTACACCTTC; CDR3 protein: CASSRAAYSGYTF
D gene: .; clone size: few; V gene: TRBV20-1; CDR3 length: 11; J gene: TRBJ2-1; CDR3 DNA: TGCAGTGCTACCGGGGTCAATGAGCAGTTCTTC; CDR3 protein: CSATGVNEQFF
D gene: .; clone size: few; V gene: TRBV20-1; CDR3 length: 12; J gene: TRBJ2-2; CDR3 DNA: TGCAGTGCTAGCCGAAACACCGGGGAGCTGTTTTTT; CDR3 protein: CSASRNTGELFF
D gene: TRBD1; clone size: .; V gene: TRBV4-2; CDR3 length: 16; J gene: TRBJ1-5; CDR3 DNA: TGTGCCAGCAGCCAAACACAGGGGGCTGGCAATCAGCCCCAGCATTTT; CDR3 protein: CASSQTQGAGNQPQHF
D gene: .; clone size: once; V gene: TRBV19; CDR3 length: 14; J gene: TRBJ2-2; CDR3 DNA: TGTGCCAGTAGACAGGGTGGGAACACCGGGGAGCTGTTTTTT; CDR3 protein: CASRQGGNTGELFF
D gene: .; clone size: .; V gene: TRBV2; CDR3 length: 14; J gene: TRBJ2-5; CDR3 DNA: TGTGCCAGCATTTTCAGGGGACACCAAGAGACCCAGTACTTC; CDR3 protein: CASIFRGHQETQYF
D gene: TRBD2; clone size: once; V gene: TRBV11-2; CDR3 length: 14; J gene: TRBJ2-1; CDR3 DNA: TGTGCCAGCAGCCAGCGGGAGGGGCGAGGGGAGCAGTTCTTC; CDR3 protein: CASSQREGRGEQFF
D gene: .; clone size: .; V gene: TRBV4-3; CDR3 length: 15; J gene: TRBJ1-6; CDR3 DNA: TGCGCCAGCAGCCTGATGACGGGGGGGGATTCACCCCTCCACTTT; CDR3 protein: CASSLMTGGDSPLHF
D gene: .; clone size: .; V gene: TRBV18; CDR3 length: 14; J gene: TRBJ1-5; CDR3 DNA: TGTGCCAGCTCACCCGGGAGGGGCAATCAGCCCCAGCATTTT; CDR3 protein: CASSPGRGNQPQHF
D gene: TRBD1; clone size: .; V gene: TRBV20-1; CDR3 length: 15; J gene: TRBJ2-7; CDR3 DNA: TGCAGTGCTAGAAACCCCGGGACAGGGACCCACGAGCAGTACTTC; CDR3 protein: CSARNPGTGTHEQYF
D gene: TRBD2; clone size: few; V gene: TRBV6-1; CDR3 length: 15; J gene: TRBJ2-1; CDR3 DNA: TGTGCCAGCAGTGTAGGGACTAGCGGGGTCAATGAGCAGTTCTTC; CDR3 protein: CASSVGTSGVNEQFF
D gene: .; clone size: .; V gene: TRBV7-2; CDR3 length: 14; J gene: TRBJ2-5; CDR3 DNA: TGTGCCAGCAGCCCCGGTCGGGCAGAAGAGACCCAGTACTTC; CDR3 protein: CASSPGRAEETQYF
D gene: TRBD2; clone size: .; V gene: TRBV12-3/TRBV12-4; CDR3 length: 15; J gene: TRBJ2-3; CDR3 DNA: TGTGCCAGCAGTTTAAAGCGGGGGGGCACAGATACGCAGTATTTT; CDR3 protein: CASSLKRGGTDTQYF
D gene: .; clone size: .; V gene: TRBV24-1; CDR3 length: 12; J gene: TRBJ2-5; CDR3 DNA: TGTGCCACCAGTGAGAACACCGAGACCCAGTACTTC; CDR3 protein: CATSENTETQYF
D gene: TRBD1; clone size: .; V gene: TRBV2; CDR3 length: 15; J gene: TRBJ2-1; CDR3 DNA: TGTGCCAGCAGTGTTTCAACAGGGGGTCTGAATGAGCAGTTCTTC; CDR3 protein: CASSVSTGGLNEQFF
D gene: .; clone size: few; V gene: TRBV15; CDR3 length: 15; J gene: TRBJ1-5; CDR3 DNA: TGTGCCACCAGCAGTGCTTTACGAAGGGATCAGCCCCAGCATTTT; CDR3 protein: CATSSALRRDQPQHF
D gene: .; clone size: .; V gene: TRBV4-2; CDR3 length: 12; J gene: TRBJ1-1; CDR3 DNA: TGTGCCAGCAGCCAAGATAACACTGAAGCTTTCTTT; CDR3 protein: CASSQDNTEAFF
D gene: TRBD1; clone size: once; V gene: TRBV7-8; CDR3 length: 17; J gene: TRBJ2-1; CDR3 DNA: TGTGCCAGCAGCTTCAAACCCCGGGACAGGGGATACAATGAGCAGTTCTTC; CDR3 protein: CASSFKPRDRGYNEQFF
D gene: .; clone size: .; V gene: TRBV7-9; CDR3 length: 13; J gene: TRBJ2-1; CDR3 DNA: TGTGCCAGCAGCTCGACAGGAATAAATGAGCAGTTCTTC; CDR3 protein: CASSSTGINEQFF
D gene: TRBD1; clone size: .; V gene: TRBV6-1; CDR3 length: 13; J gene: TRBJ1-5; CDR3 DNA: TGTGCCACCAGGGGGAGGCCCTATCAGCCCCAGCATTTT; CDR3 protein: CATRGRPYQPQHF
D gene: TRBD2; clone size: .; V gene: TRBV12-3/TRBV12-4; CDR3 length: 12; J gene: TRBJ2-3; CDR3 DNA: TGTGCCAGCAGTCCCCTTCCGGGAGGGCAGTATTTT; CDR3 protein: CASSPLPGGQYF
D gene: .; clone size: .; V gene: TRBV11-3; CDR3 length: 16; J gene: TRBJ1-4; CDR3 DNA: TGTGCCAGCAGCTTAGCGGGCCGTAGTACTAATGAAAAACTGTTTTTT; CDR3 protein: CASSLAGRSTNEKLFF
D gene: TRBD1; clone size: few; V gene: TRBV19; CDR3 length: 14; J gene: TRBJ2-2; CDR3 DNA: TGTGCCAGTACCACCACAGGGGGGAACGGGGAGCTGTTTTTT; CDR3 protein: CASTTTGGNGELFF
D gene: .; clone size: .; V gene: TRBV11-3; CDR3 length: 14; J gene: TRBJ1-2; CDR3 DNA: TGTGCCAGCAGCTTTGGCCAGGCTGGCTATGGCTACACCTTC; CDR3 protein: CASSFGQAGYGYTF
D gene: TRBD2; clone size: .; V gene: TRBV7-2; CDR3 length: 15; J gene: TRBJ2-1; CDR3 DNA: TGTGCCAGCAGCCCCTTAAGCGGGGGGTTTGATGAGCAGTTCTTC; CDR3 protein: CASSPLSGGFDEQFF
D gene: TRBD1; clone size: few; V gene: TRBV6-1; CDR3 length: 14; J gene: TRBJ1-5; CDR3 DNA: TGTGCCAGCGGCCGGACAGGAACTAATCAGCCCCAGCATTTT; CDR3 protein: CASGRTGTNQPQHF
D gene: .; clone size: .; V gene: TRBV6-2/TRBV6-3; CDR3 length: 15; J gene: TRBJ1-2; CDR3 DNA: TGTGCCAGCATTAGGGAAGACCGCCTTAACTATGGCTACACCTTC; CDR3 protein: CASIREDRLNYGYTF
D gene: TRBD2; clone size: .; V gene: TRBV7-2; CDR3 length: 16; J gene: TRBJ2-1; CDR3 DNA: TGTGCCAGCACCCCTAGCGGGACTAGGCCATACAATGAGCAGTTCTTC; CDR3 protein: CASTPSGTRPYNEQFF
D gene: .; clone size: .; V gene: TRBV20-1; CDR3 length: 12; J gene: TRBJ1-2; CDR3 DNA: TGCAGTGCTACAGGGGAAATCTATGGCTACACCTTC; CDR3 protein: CSATGEIYGYTF
D gene: .; clone size: few; V gene: TRBV27; CDR3 length: 17; J gene: TRBJ1-1; CDR3 DNA: TGTGCCAGCAGTCTCCGCGACGGGGGCTTTGAGGGCACTGAAGCTTTCTTT; CDR3 protein: CASSLRDGGFEGTEAFF
D gene: .; clone size: .; V gene: TRBV15; CDR3 length: 14; J gene: TRBJ1-6; CDR3 DNA: TGTGCCACCAGCAGAGATTTGGAGCCGTCACCCCTCCACTTT; CDR3 protein: CATSRDLEPSPLHF
D gene: .; clone size: few; V gene: TRBV6-1; CDR3 length: 13; J gene: TRBJ1-2; CDR3 DNA: TGTGCCAGCATTTGGAAGGGAGGGGATGGCTACACCTTC; CDR3 protein: CASIWKGGDGYTF
D gene: .; clone size: .; V gene: TRBV6-1; CDR3 length: 12; J gene: TRBJ2-4; CDR3 DNA: TGTGCCAGCAGCCCCGGGTGGGACATTCAGTACTTC; CDR3 protein: CASSPGWDIQYF
D gene: .; clone size: few; V gene: TRBV7-2; CDR3 length: 16; J gene: TRBJ1-6; CDR3 DNA: TGTGCCAGCAGCTTGTCTGGGGGCCAAGGGTATTCACCCCTCCACTTT; CDR3 protein: CASSLSGGQGYSPLHF
D gene: TRBD1; clone size: few; V gene: TRBV6-1; CDR3 length: 14; J gene: TRBJ1-1; CDR3 DNA: TGTGCCAGCAGGTTCGACAGGGAAATCACTGAAGCTTTCTTT; CDR3 protein: CASRFDREITEAFF
D gene: .; clone size: .; V gene: TRBV6-1; CDR3 length: 13; J gene: TRBJ1-1; CDR3 DNA: TGTGCCAGCACCACGGGCGCGAACACTGAAGCTTTCTTT; CDR3 protein: CASTTGANTEAFF
D gene: .; clone size: few; V gene: TRBV20-1; CDR3 length: 14; J gene: TRBJ2-6; CDR3 DNA: TGCAGTGCTAGAGCGGCATCTGGGGCCAACGTCCTGACTTTC; CDR3 protein: CSARAASGANVLTF
D gene: .; clone size: once; V gene: TRBV6-1; CDR3 length: 11; J gene: TRBJ2-5; CDR3 DNA: TGTGCCAGCAGTGTGACAGAGACCCAGTACTTC; CDR3 protein: CASSVTETQYF
D gene: .; clone size: few; V gene: TRBV20-1; CDR3 length: 13; J gene: TRBJ1-1; CDR3 DNA: TGCAGTGCTAAAGTAGCCGGGGGCACTGAAGCTTTCTTT; CDR3 protein: CSAKVAGGTEAFF
D gene: .; clone size: .; V gene: TRBV6-2/TRBV6-3; CDR3 length: 16; J gene: TRBJ2-5; CDR3 DNA: TGTGCCAGCAGTGGGGAAGGGACAAAAAAACAAGAGACCCAGTACTTC; CDR3 protein: CASSGEGTKKQETQYF
D gene: .; clone size: .; V gene: TRBV27; CDR3 length: 16; J gene: TRBJ2-1; CDR3 DNA: TGTGCCAGCAGTTTATTAGGCGGACCGGTTAAAAATGAGCAGTTCTTC; CDR3 protein: CASSLLGGPVKNEQFF
D gene: TRBD2; clone size: .; V gene: TRBV20-1; CDR3 length: 15; J gene: TRBJ2-7; CDR3 DNA: TGCAGTGCCAACCCGACTAGCGGGAGCTCCTACGAGCAGTACTTC; CDR3 protein: CSANPTSGSSYEQYF
D gene: .; clone size: .; V gene: TRBV27; CDR3 length: 14; J gene: TRBJ2-5; CDR3 DNA: TGTGCCAGCAGTAATACAGGGTACGGCGAGACCCAGTACTTC; CDR3 protein: CASSNTGYGETQYF
D gene: TRBD1; clone size: .; V gene: TRBV6-1; CDR3 length: 14; J gene: TRBJ2-7; CDR3 DNA: TGTGCCAGCAGTGACGGACAGGGGGCGTACGAGCAGTACTTC; CDR3 protein: CASSDGQGAYEQYF
D gene: .; clone size: .; V gene: TRBV7-8; CDR3 length: 13; J gene: TRBJ1-3; CDR3 DNA: TGTGCCAGCAGCTTAACAGATGGAAACACCATATATTTT; CDR3 protein: CASSLTDGNTIYF